The text below deals with one T cell receptor beta chain. The data derive from a study of identifying expanded T cells in peripheral blood. CDR1 is SGHNT and CDR2 is YYREEE in the germline V gene (reference sequence). Trimming removed 2 bases at V and 4 bases at J, with 1 base between. The CDR3 spans 11 residues. The protocol was immunoSEQ multiplex PCR, while the TCRdb copy is restricted to in-frame clones and leaves out a portion. The sample lists more than 90,000 clones, around 85% occurring once. Sequenced sample: blood. The receptor was derived from a person aged 18 to 75 in good health. This rearrangement joins TRBV5-4 to TRBJ2-1; unclear D gene. Written as DNA, the CDR3 is TGTGCCAGCAGCTTATACAATGAGCAGTTCTTC. Its translation is CASSLYNEQFF.